Listed below are T cell receptor beta chains from one sample, sequenced in a study of blood T cell repertoires in COVID-19. The assay was immunoSEQ multiplex PCR, and TCRdb's table has in-frame clones only and misses some. Among around 280,000 clones listed, 87% were seen once. The sequencing sample was made of PBMCs or T cells enriched from blood (not recorded which). Every receptor here comes from a woman in her 40s who had recovered from COVID-19. CDR3s include the opening cysteine and the closing phenylalanine or tryptophan. Each record gives: CDR3 DNA, CDR3 protein, J gene, clone size, V gene, D gene. D genes are given only for firm matches. Only some rows state a clone size, as once, few, many or a class for expanded clones.

TGTGCCAGCAGTTTGCGGGGGGCGAACACTGAAGCTTTCTTT	CASSLRGANTEAFF	TRBJ1-1	.	TRBV27	.
TGCGCCAGCAGCTCGTGGGAAGGGGCGGCCTACGAGCAGTACTTC	CASSSWEGAAYEQYF	TRBJ2-7	.	TRBV5-1	.
TGCGCCAGCAGCCAAGATTCCCCCTGGGAGCGGGAGTCCACCGGGGAGCTGTTTTTT	CASSQDSPWERESTGELFF	TRBJ2-2	.	TRBV4-3	TRBD2
TGTGCCAGCCGGGACAGGCACTATAATTCACCCCTCCACTTT	CASRDRHYNSPLHF	TRBJ1-6	once	TRBV13	TRBD1
TGCGCCAGCAGCATCGACCAGGGCTACGAGCAGTACTTC	CASSIDQGYEQYF	TRBJ2-7	.	TRBV5-1	.
TGTGCCAGCTCAACAGCGGACAGCCCTAACTATGGCTACACCTTC	CASSTADSPNYGYTF	TRBJ1-2	once	TRBV18	.
TGTGCCAGCAGTACCGATAGCGGGAGATGGCCCTACAATGAGCAGTTCTTC	CASSTDSGRWPYNEQFF	TRBJ2-1	.	TRBV6-2/TRBV6-3	TRBD2
TGTGCCAGCAGCGTTGGGACTACCGGGGAGCTGTTTTTT	CASSVGTTGELFF	TRBJ2-2	.	TRBV9	.
TGTGCCAGCAGATTCGACGGGGAGCCCAATGAGCAGTTCTTC	CASRFDGEPNEQFF	TRBJ2-1	.	TRBV7-9	.
TGTGCCAGCAGCCACCCCAACACAGATACGCAGTATTTT	CASSHPNTDTQYF	TRBJ2-3	.	TRBV14	.
TGCGCCAGCAGCTTGGGAGGACTAGCGGGAGTGGAAGATACGCAGTATTTT	CASSLGGLAGVEDTQYF	TRBJ2-3	.	TRBV5-1	TRBD2
TGTGCCAGCACCTGGCGGGGGCACAATGAGCAGTTCTTC	CASTWRGHNEQFF	TRBJ2-1	.	TRBV14	.
TGCGCCAGCAGTCGCTCTAGAGGGAAAGATACGCAGTATTTT	CASSRSRGKDTQYF	TRBJ2-3	.	TRBV23-1	.
TGTGCCAGCAGCCAAGGGTCGGGGAACAATCAGCCCCAGCATTTT	CASSQGSGNNQPQHF	TRBJ1-5	.	TRBV3-1/TRBV3-2	.
TGTGCCACCAGCAGAGTTGGTAGCGGGGCGTACAATGAGCAGTTCTTC	CATSRVGSGAYNEQFF	TRBJ2-1	few	TRBV15	TRBD2
TGTGCCAGCTCAACCGGACTTTTCACAGATACGCAGTATTTT	CASSTGLFTDTQYF	TRBJ2-3	.	TRBV18	.
TGTGCCAGCGGACGGGACAGGGTCTATGGCTACACCTTC	CASGRDRVYGYTF	TRBJ1-2	.	TRBV6-5	TRBD1
TGTGCCAGCGCCGGACTAGCGGGAGTCGGCGAGCAGTACTTC	CASAGLAGVGEQYF	TRBJ2-7	.	TRBV2	TRBD2
TGCAGTGCCCCGGGAGTTTACGGCTACACCTTC	CSAPGVYGYTF	TRBJ1-2	.	TRBV20-1	.
TGCAGTGCTAGTCCCCCCCTACGTATTAGCCAGAGTAGCTACGAGCAGTACTTC	CSASPPLRISQSSYEQYF	TRBJ2-7	.	TRBV20-1	.
TGTGCCAGCAGTTACCGGACAGGGGTGGTGAATACGCAGTATTTT	CASSYRTGVVNTQYF	TRBJ2-3	.	TRBV6-2/TRBV6-3	TRBD1
TGTGCCAGCAGCCCCAAGCTAGCGGGGGCCCGTGGGACCCAGTACTTC	CASSPKLAGARGTQYF	TRBJ2-5	.	TRBV7-2	TRBD2
TGTGCTAGCAGCTTACAGGATAGGATCGGGGAGCTGTTTTTT	CASSLQDRIGELFF	TRBJ2-2	.	TRBV7-7	.
TGTGCCAGCAGTTCACCAGAGCGGGAGGCCTTCTACAATGAGCAGTTCTTC	CASSSPEREAFYNEQFF	TRBJ2-1	.	TRBV28	TRBD2
TGTGCCAGCAGCTTACCGACTTTTGGGTTTCACAATGAGCAGTTCTTC	CASSLPTFGFHNEQFF	TRBJ2-1	.	TRBV7-2	.
TGTGCCAGCAGCTTAGGAGCCCACAGGGATGAAAATGAGCAGTTCTTC	CASSLGAHRDENEQFF	TRBJ2-1	.	TRBV7-9	.
TGTGCCAGCAGCTCCAACGAGGGTCCCACTCCAGGGGGCTCTGGAAACACCATATATTTT	CASSSNEGPTPGGSGNTIYF	TRBJ1-3	.	TRBV9	TRBD1
TGTGCCAGCAGCGGGGGACTTAACAATGAGCAGTTCTTC	CASSGGLNNEQFF	TRBJ2-1	.	TRBV9	.
TGTGCCAGCAGCTTAGCGGGACAACAGCCCCAGCATTTT	CASSLAGQQPQHF	TRBJ1-5	.	TRBV7-9	.
TGTGCCAGTAGTATAGGAGGGGGCTACGGGGAGCTGTTTTTT	CASSIGGGYGELFF	TRBJ2-2	.	TRBV19	TRBD1
TGCGCCAGCAGGAACTTGCGGGAGGTGCAGTTCTTC	CASRNLREVQFF	TRBJ2-1	.	TRBV5-1	TRBD2
TGCGCCAGCAGCCCACGGGGGGGCGGGAGTACAGATACGCAGTATTTT	CASSPRGGGSTDTQYF	TRBJ2-3	.	TRBV4-3	TRBD2
TGTGCCAGCCGGTACCGGGAAACTGCGGGTACGCAGTATTTT	CASRYRETAGTQYF	TRBJ2-3	.	TRBV27	.
TGTGCCAGCTCAATTTCCGCGGGAGGGGGCAATGAGCAGTTCTTC	CASSISAGGGNEQFF	TRBJ2-1	.	TRBV18	TRBD2
TGTGCCAGCAGCCAAGTCGGGGGAAGTGACGAGCAGTACTTC	CASSQVGGSDEQYF	TRBJ2-7	.	TRBV14	.
TGTGCCAGCAGAAAGACAGGACTAGCGGGAGATGCTGAGCAGTTCTTC	CASRKTGLAGDAEQFF	TRBJ2-1	.	TRBV28	TRBD2
TGCGCCAGCAGCTTGGTTCAGACAGCTGATGGGTATGGCTACACCTTC	CASSLVQTADGYGYTF	TRBJ1-2	.	TRBV5-1	.
TGTGCCAGCAGCTTAGGACTAGCGGGGGGGGTGGATACGCAGTATTTT	CASSLGLAGGVDTQYF	TRBJ2-3	.	TRBV7-2	TRBD2